This note documents a single T cell receptor (beta chain) sequence. The record originates from a study of blood T cell repertoires in COVID-19. About the research overall: Samples came from the United States, Italy and Spain, spanning acute and convalescent COVID-19.

V lost 4 bases and J lost 0; bases outside the gene matches: 4. There are 15 residues in the CDR3. Germline assignment: CDR1 MGHRA and CDR2 YSYEKL. How the authors handled the data: Cell counts per sample came from amplifying reference gene primers. Assay: immunoSEQ multiplex PCR; the TCRdb copy retains only in-frame clones and omits some. V and J calls and clone size come straight from that table; D and trimming were deduced from the DNA. The profile shows 40,000 to 45,000 clones, roughly three quarters of them singletons. The chain recombines TRBV4-1 with TRBJ2-7; 9 bases agree with TRBD2. The sequenced sample consisted of peripheral blood. This receptor was identified in a man older than 75 with acute or convalescent COVID-19. CDR3 in amino acids: CASSLGLASSYEQYF. The CDR3 nucleotides are TGCGCCAGCAGCCTGGGACTAGCCTCCTCCTACGAGCAGTACTTC.